This TCR beta chain was documented in a study of blood T cell repertoires in COVID-19. Study-wide background: Samples representing acute and convalescent COVID-19 were sourced from the United States, Italy and Spain. Sample material is recorded as cDNA or gDNA derived from T cells, B-cell-depleted T cells, or PBMCs.

This CDR3 is built from 15 residues. Germline V CDR1 and CDR2: SGHRS, YFSETQ. Losses at the gene ends were 0 bases for V and 6 bases for J; bases not matched to a gene: 6. The repertoire was sequenced with immunoSEQ multiplex PCR; TCRdb's copy has only in-frame clones and lacks some. The sample lists around 110,000 clones; roughly 85% were seen once. The clonotype was recovered from a man between 35 and 55 years old with acute or convalescent COVID-19. The sample was peripheral blood. The V gene is TRBV5-1, the J gene TRBJ2-3; 8 positions agree with TRBD2. The DNA of the CDR3 is TGCGCCAGCAGCTTGGGGGGACTAGGAATGGATACGCAGTATTTT. Amino acids: CASSLGGLGMDTQYF. The complete variable domain, with remaining parts taken from reference TRBV5-1 and TRBJ2-3, reads KAGVTQTPRYLIKTRGQQVTLSCSPISGHRSVSWYQQTPGQGLQFLFEYFSETQRNKGNFPGRFSGRQFSNSRSEMNVSTLELGDSALYLCASSLGGLGMDTQYFGPGTRLTVL.